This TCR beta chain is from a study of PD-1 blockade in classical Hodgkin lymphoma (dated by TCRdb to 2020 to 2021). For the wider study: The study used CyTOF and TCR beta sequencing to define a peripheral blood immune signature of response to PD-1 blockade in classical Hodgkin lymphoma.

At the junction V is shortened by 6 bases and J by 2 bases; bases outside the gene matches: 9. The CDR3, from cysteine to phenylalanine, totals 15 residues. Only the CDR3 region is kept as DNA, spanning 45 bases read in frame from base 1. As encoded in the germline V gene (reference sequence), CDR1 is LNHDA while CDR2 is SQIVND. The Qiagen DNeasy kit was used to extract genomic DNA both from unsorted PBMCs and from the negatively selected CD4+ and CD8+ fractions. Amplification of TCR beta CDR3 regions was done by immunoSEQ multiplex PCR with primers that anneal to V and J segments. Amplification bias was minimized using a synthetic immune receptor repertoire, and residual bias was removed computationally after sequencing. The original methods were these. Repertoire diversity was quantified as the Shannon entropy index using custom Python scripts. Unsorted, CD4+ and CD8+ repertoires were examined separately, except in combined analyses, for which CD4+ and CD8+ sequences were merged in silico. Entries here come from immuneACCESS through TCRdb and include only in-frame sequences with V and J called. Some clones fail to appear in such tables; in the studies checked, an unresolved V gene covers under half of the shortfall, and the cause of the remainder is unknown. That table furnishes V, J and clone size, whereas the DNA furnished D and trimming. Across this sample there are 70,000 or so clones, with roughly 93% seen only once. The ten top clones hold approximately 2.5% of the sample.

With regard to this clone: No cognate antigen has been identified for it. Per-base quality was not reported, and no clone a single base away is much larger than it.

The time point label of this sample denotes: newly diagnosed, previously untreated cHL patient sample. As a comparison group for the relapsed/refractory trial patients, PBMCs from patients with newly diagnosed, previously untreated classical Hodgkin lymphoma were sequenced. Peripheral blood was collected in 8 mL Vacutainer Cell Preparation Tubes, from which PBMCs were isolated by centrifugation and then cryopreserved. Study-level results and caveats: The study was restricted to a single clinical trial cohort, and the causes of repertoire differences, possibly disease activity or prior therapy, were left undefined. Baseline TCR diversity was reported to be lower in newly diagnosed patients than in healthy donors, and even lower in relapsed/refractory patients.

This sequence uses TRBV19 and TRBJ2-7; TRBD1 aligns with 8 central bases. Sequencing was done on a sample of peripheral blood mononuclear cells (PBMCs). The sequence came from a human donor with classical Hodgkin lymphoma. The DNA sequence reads TGTGCCAGTAGACCCACCGGACAGGGTGCCTACGAGCAGTACTTC. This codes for CASRPTGQGAYEQYF.